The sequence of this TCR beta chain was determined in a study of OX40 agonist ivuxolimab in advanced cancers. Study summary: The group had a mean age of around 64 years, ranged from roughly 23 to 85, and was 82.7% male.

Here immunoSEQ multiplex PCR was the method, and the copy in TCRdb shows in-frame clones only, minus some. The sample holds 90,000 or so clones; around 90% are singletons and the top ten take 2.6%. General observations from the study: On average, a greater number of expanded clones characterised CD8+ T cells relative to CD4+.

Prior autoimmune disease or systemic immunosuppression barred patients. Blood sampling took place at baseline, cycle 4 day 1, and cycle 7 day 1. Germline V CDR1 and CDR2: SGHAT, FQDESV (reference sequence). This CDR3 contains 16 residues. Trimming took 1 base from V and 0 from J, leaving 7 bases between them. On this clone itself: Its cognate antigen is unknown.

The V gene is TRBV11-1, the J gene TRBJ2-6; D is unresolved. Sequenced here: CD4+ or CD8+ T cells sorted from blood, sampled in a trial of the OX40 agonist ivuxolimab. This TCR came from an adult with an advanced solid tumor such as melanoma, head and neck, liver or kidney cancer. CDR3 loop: CASSLVGFSGANVLTF. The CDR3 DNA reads TGTGCCAGCAGCTTAGTAGGGTTCTCTGGGGCCAACGTCCTGACTTTC.